One sample yielded the 15 T cell receptor beta chains listed below, sequenced in a study of beta chain features in type 1 diabetes. Findings and caveats of the study: Within each of all four CD4+ subsets, Type 1 diabetes patients had TCRB CDR3s that were moderately but significantly shorter.

Sequenced material consisted of expressed TCRB transcripts (all of the isolated RNA was reverse transcribed). The data were produced by immunoSEQ multiplex PCR, yet TCRdb's version contains in-frame clones alone and is incomplete. There are some 640,000 clones in the sample; more than 13% occur only once, and 0.035% to 0.04% lies in the top ten. No antigen has been assigned to these receptors. Sequencing was performed on naive CD4+ T cells from blood. Every receptor here comes from a man aged 18 to 35 with type 1 diabetes.

This clone was counted only a few times. J is TRBJ2-5 and V is TRBV18, with 8 bases fitting TRBD1. The CDR3 runs 14 residues. J was trimmed by 3 bases and V by 3 bases; bases with no gene match: 3. CDR1 is KGHSH and CDR2 is LQKENI in the germline V gene. CDR3 in amino acids: CASSPGQGKETQYF. CDR3 DNA sequence: TGTGCCAGCTCACCCGGACAGGGTAAAGAGACCCAGTACTTC. Together with reference TRBV18 and TRBJ2-5, the CDR3 gives the full variable domain: NAGVMQNPRHLVRRRGQEARLRCSPMKGHSHVYWYRQLPEEGLKFMVYLQKENIIDESGMPKERFSAEFPKEGPSILRIQQVVRGDSAAYFCASSPGQGKETQYFGPGTRLLVL.

The chain carries TRBV6-5 and TRBJ2-7, with unresolved D. The CDR3 is 15 residues long. Germline V gene sequence: CDR1 MNHEY, CDR2 SVGAGI. V was pared by 2 bases and J by 1 base, with 12 bases between. CDR3 sequence (DNA): TGTGCCAGCAGTTACCCCTCGGCAGGATCCTACGAGCAGTACTTC. Residues: CASSYPSAGSYEQYF.

Comment on this clone: The sample holds other DNA sequences that translate to the same CDR3. Here the CDR3 reads CASSLGLAGVNEQFF. The CDR3 DNA sequence: TGTGCCAGCAGCTTGGGACTAGCGGGAGTAAATGAGCAGTTCTTC. The rearrangement joins TRBV11-3 to TRBJ2-1, with 14 bases that match TRBD2. The CDR3 has 15 residues. Germline V gene lookup returns CDR1 SGHNT and CDR2 YENEEA. V lost 3 bases, J lost 7 bases, and 2 bases stayed unmatched.

There are a few counts of this clone. The V call is TRBV15, the J call TRBJ2-2; no clear D gene. Germline loops: CDR1 LNHNV, CDR2 YYDKDF (reference sequence). The CDR3 has 12 amino acids. V was trimmed by 4 bases and J by 3 bases, leaving 3 bases between them. CDR3 nucleotide sequence: TGTGCCACCAGCACGTACACCGGGGAGCTGTTTTTT. Translated, it gives CATSTYTGELFF. The full variable domain, in which reference TRBV15 and TRBJ2-2 provide the parts outside the CDR3, is DAMVIQNPRYQVTQFGKPVTLSCSQTLNHNVMYWYQQKSSQAPKLLFHYYDKDFNNEADTPDNFQSRRPNTSFCFLDIRSPGLGDTAMYLCATSTYTGELFFGEGSRLTVL.

This clone was observed a handful of times. The chain employs TRBV6-5 and TRBJ1-1, with D unclear. With 3 bases removed from V and 6 bases from J, the gap between germline ends came to 14 bases. The germline V gene has CDR1 MNHEY and CDR2 SVGAGI. The CDR3 is 14 residues long. Written as DNA, the CDR3 is TGTGCCAGCAGTTATACCCCCGAGGGTCCTGAAGCTTTCTTT. Protein: CASSYTPEGPEAFF.

V usage is TRBV30 and J usage is TRBJ1-3; D uncertain. Germline-derived CDR1 and CDR2 are GTSNPN and SVGIG (reference sequence). This CDR3 has 14 residues. The V end lost 1 base, the J end lost 2 bases, and 9 bases lay between the germline ends. The CDR3 here is CAWSGTYPGNTIYF. The CDR3 DNA reads as TGTGCCTGGAGTGGAACTTATCCTGGAAACACCATATATTTT.

This clone turned up a few times. V usage is TRBV4-3 and J usage is TRBJ1-4; D not resolved. The V end was cut by 1 base, the J end by 4 bases, with 13 bases between. The CDR3 has 16 amino acids. The V gene's germline CDR1 is LGHNA and CDR2 YSLEER. This chain's CDR3 is CASSQGRERNNEKLFF. CDR3 nucleotide sequence: TGCGCCAGCAGCCAAGGAAGGGAAAGGAATAATGAAAAACTGTTTTTT.

Points on this clone: The sample carries other DNA sequences with the same CDR3. The V call is TRBV5-1, the J call TRBJ2-5, with TRBD2 identical over 8 bases. The germline V gene encodes CDR1 SGHRS and CDR2 YFSETQ. V was pared by 0 bases and J by 2 bases, with 0 bases of the junction left unmatched. The CDR3 length is 14 residues. DNA of the CDR3: TGCGCCAGCAGCTTGGCTAGCGGGCAAGAGACCCAGTACTTC. Encoded protein: CASSLASGQETQYF.

The rearrangement joins TRBV19 to TRBJ2-4; D remains ambiguous. V shed 0 bases and J shed 5 bases, with 11 bases lying between them. The CDR3 extends over 15 amino acids. Germline CDR1 and CDR2: LNHDA and SQIVND (reference sequence). The CDR3 DNA sequence: TGTGCCAGTAGTATAGATGCGGAATACGAAAACATTCAGTACTTC. It translates to CASSIDAEYENIQYF.

This sequence joins TRBV7-6 and TRBJ2-3; D uncertain. Germline assignment: CDR1 SGHVS and CDR2 FNYEAQ. Trimming shortened V by 7 bases and J by 2 bases, and 7 bases separated the two germline ends. The CDR3 sequence is 12 residues long. Here the CDR3 reads CASTTNTDTQYF. CDR3 nucleotides: TGTGCCAGCACTACCAACACAGATACGCAGTATTTT.

This clone was counted a few times. The chain carries TRBV7-9 and TRBJ1-2; D may be TRBD1 (6 bases). Germline V gene sequence: CDR1 SEHNR, CDR2 FQNEAQ (reference sequence). Trimming took 10 bases from V and 8 from J, leaving 14 bases between them. The CDR3 runs 11 residues. CDR3 residues: CATSGAFGYTF. CDR3 sequence (DNA): TGTGCCACCTCGGGGGCCTTCGGCTACACCTTC.

The gene calls are TRBV19 and TRBJ2-1; D is ambiguous. Germline CDR1 LNHDA, CDR2 SQIVND (reference sequence). The CDR3 is 11 residues long. Trimming removed 7 bases from V and 8 bases from J, with 9 bases in between. Written as DNA, the CDR3 is TGTGCCAGTACCTCGTGGGATGAGCAGTTCTTC. It translates to CASTSWDEQFF.

This chain uses TRBV19 with TRBJ1-1; TRBD1 aligns across 7 bases. V trimming: 4 bases; J trimming: 4 bases; junction bases outside the gene matches: 3. The CDR3 spans 13 residues. Germline CDR1 and CDR2: LNHDA and SQIVND (reference sequence). CDR3 coding DNA: TGTGCCAGTAGTAGCGGGACAGCCACTGAAGCTTTCTTT. Protein: CASSSGTATEAFF.

V gene TRBV10-3 combines with J gene TRBJ1-5; 8 bases fit TRBD1. V was clipped by 10 bases and J by 2 bases; unmatched bases: 1. The CDR3 extends over 12 amino acids. Germline V gene sequence: CDR1 ENHRY, CDR2 SYGVKD. The CDR3 sequence is CATQGGNQPQHF. The CDR3, as DNA: TGTGCCACACAGGGGGGCAATCAGCCCCAGCATTTT.

This clone came up a few times. Other DNA variants within this sample encode the same CDR3. The chain links TRBV7-9 to TRBJ1-1; D is unclear. This CDR3 region has 11 residues. CDR1 is SEHNR and CDR2 is FQNEAQ in the germline V gene (reference sequence). The V gene lost 5 bases and the J gene lost 3 bases, with 4 bases spanning the gap. The CDR3 DNA reads TGTGCCAGCAGCCGGGACACTGAAGCTTTCTTT. It yields the protein CASSRDTEAFF.